Following are 5 T cell receptor gamma chains from one sample sequenced in a study of γδ T cells in repeated Plasmodium falciparum infection. Vgamma9/Vdelta2+ and Vdelta2-negative gammadelta T cells were flow-sorted from PBMC for bulk sequencing. TCRdb re-analyzed the multiplex PCR reads via CATT. The sample contains over 25,000 gamma-chain clones, over 2.5% of which appear only once. The specimen was gamma-delta T cells from blood. These TCRs come from a pool of human donors (malaria-infected and uninfected, not separated).

This clone was recorded many times. The protein given by TCRdb reflects a much larger clone and differs at residue 10 from this DNA's translation, likely from a read error; the protein shown is the DNA's translation. V gene TRGV2 combines with J gene TRGJ1 or TRGJ2. The J gene, missing from TCRdb, was assigned here through DNA to germline matching. This CDR3 comprises 13 residues. Germline assignment: CDR1 EGSNGY and CDR2 YDSYNSKV. CDR3 loop: CATWDGHDYRKLF. The CDR3 nucleotides read TGTGCCACCTGGGACGGGCACGATTATAGGAAACTCTTT.

This clone was found many times. The gene calls are TRGV9 and TRGJ1 or TRGJ2. The CDR3 has 14 residues. Unmatched junction bases numbered 8, after V lost 1 base and J lost 5 bases. Germline CDR1 reads GITISATS; CDR2 reads ISYDGTV (reference sequence). CDR3: CALWEVPHNYKKLF. The CDR3 region has the DNA TGTGCCTTGTGGGAGGTTCCCCACAATTATAAGAAACTCTTT.

In regard to this clone: TCRdb lists the protein of a much larger clone for this DNA, which differs at residue 5, so this is likely a read error; the protein given here is translated from the DNA itself. The genes are TRGV5 and TRGJP2. Assignment of the J gene here rests on matching the DNA to germline, because TCRdb gives none. Losses at the gene ends were 5 bases for V and 0 bases for J; bases not matched to a gene: 6. Germline CDR1 reads VINAFY; CDR2 reads YDVSNSKD. The CDR3 spans 15 residues. Here the CDR3 reads CATWGTDSSDWIKTF. The CDR3 DNA reads TGTGCCACCTGGGGCACAGATAGTAGTGATTGGATCAAGACGTTT.

A few counts support this clone. The protein given by TCRdb reflects a much larger clone and differs at residue 11 from this DNA's translation, likely from a read error; the protein shown is the DNA's translation. The chain recombines TRGV5P with TRGJP2. Assignment of the J gene here rests on matching the DNA to germline, because TCRdb gives none. TRGV5P is deemed a pseudogene. This CDR3 spans 18 amino acids. CDR3 sequence (DNA): TGTGCCACCTGGGGCAGGTCCGGGAAGTTGGGTAGTGATTGGATCAAGACGTTT. This sequence encodes CATWGRSGKLGSDWIKTF.

About this clone itself: The protein held in TCRdb is that of a much larger clone and does not match this DNA's translation at residue 5, likely because of a read error; the protein shown is translated from the DNA. The chain recombines TRGV9 with TRGJ1 or TRGJ2. The J gene was missing in TCRdb and was found by matching the end of the DNA to germline. The CDR3 loop spans 14 amino acids. Germline CDR1 and CDR2: GITISATS and ISYDGTV (reference sequence). The CDR3 DNA is TGTGCCTTGTGGGGGGTGGTACCGGGGTATAAGAAACTCTTT. Translating gives CALWGVVPGYKKLF.